The text below deals with one TCR beta chain. The antigen remains unidentified. This entry belongs to a study of blood T cells in healthy people across ages. Whole-study results and caveats: Versus aged donors, long-lived donors had higher diversity and more naive CD4+ cells. CMV status of donors was unknown, possibly confounding expanded clonotype changes.

Looked up from germline, CDR1 is MDHEN and CDR2 is SYDVKM. Trimming removed 6 bases at V and 4 bases at J, with 27 bases between. The CDR3 is 18 residues long. Together with a sample-barcoded 5' primer, a J-beta primer mix was included in a second PCR lasting about 7 to 11 cycles. MiXCR was run by TCRdb on the 5' RACE reads, yielding one entry per CDR3 protein. The table records around 1.1 million distinct CDR3 sequences, approximately 38% of them present only once. Samples each had at least 6 micrograms of total RNA extracted. Sample: blood. The chain has TRBV28 and TRBJ1-2, with a possible D match to TRBD1 (6 bases). The clonotype originates from a man aged 18 to 35 in good health. This CDR3 is CASSPARQDTLLGYGYTF. The DNA of the CDR3 is TGTGCCAGCAGCCCCGCCAGACAGGATACCTTGTTAGGCTATGGCTACACCTTC.